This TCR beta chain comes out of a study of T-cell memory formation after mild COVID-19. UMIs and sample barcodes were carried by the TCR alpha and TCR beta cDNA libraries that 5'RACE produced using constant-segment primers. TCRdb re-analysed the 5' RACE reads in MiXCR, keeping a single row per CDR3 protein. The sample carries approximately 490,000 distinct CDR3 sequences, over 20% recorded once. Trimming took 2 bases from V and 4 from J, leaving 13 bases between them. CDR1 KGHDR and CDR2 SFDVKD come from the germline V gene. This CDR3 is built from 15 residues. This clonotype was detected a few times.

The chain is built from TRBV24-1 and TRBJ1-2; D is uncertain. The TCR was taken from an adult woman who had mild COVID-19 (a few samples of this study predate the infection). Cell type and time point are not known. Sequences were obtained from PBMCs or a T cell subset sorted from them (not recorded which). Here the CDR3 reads CATSDSGGGIYGYTF. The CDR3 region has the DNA TGTGCCACCAGTGATTCTGGAGGAGGGATCTATGGCTACACCTTC.